Shown below are 19 T cell receptor beta chains from a single sample sequenced in a study of blood T cell repertoires in COVID-19. The protocol was immunoSEQ multiplex PCR, while the TCRdb copy is restricted to in-frame clones and leaves out a portion. The repertoire holds approximately 110,000 clones, with 80% to 90% as singletons. The sample consisted of peripheral blood. These receptors were collected from a woman of 80 years or more with acute or convalescent COVID-19.

V usage is TRBV11-2 and J usage is TRBJ2-3; 13 bases map to TRBD2. Germline V gives CDR1 SGHAT, CDR2 FQNNGV. The trim removed 5 bases at V and 4 bases at J, leaving 6 bases unmatched. The CDR3 contains 16 residues. Here the CDR3 reads CASSPGLAGSADTQYF. The CDR3 coding sequence is TGTGCCAGCAGCCCGGGACTAGCGGGGAGCGCAGATACGCAGTATTTT.

The chain couples TRBV11-2 to TRBJ1-2; D call uncertain. Deletions cut 5 bases from V and 4 bases from J, with 11 bases between. The CDR3 sequence is 13 residues long. In germline, CDR1 is SGHAT, CDR2 FQNNGV. CDR3 bases: TGTGCCAGCAGCCCCAGCGGCGGCTATGGCTACACCTTC. This codes for CASSPSGGYGYTF.

This chain links TRBV2 with TRBJ1-6; D uncertain. The V end was cut by 4 bases, the J end by 5 bases, with 9 bases between. CDR3 length equals 14 residues. The germline CDR1 and CDR2 sequences are SNHLY and FYNNEI. The CDR3 loop is CASSAREDNSPLHF. In DNA form, the CDR3 reads TGTGCCAGCAGTGCCCGTGAGGATAATTCACCCCTCCACTTT.

The V gene is TRBV5-5, the J gene TRBJ1-2, with 7 bases that match TRBD1. The J segment lost 4 bases and the V segment lost 3 bases, leaving 3 bases of the junction unmatched. There are 13 residues in the CDR3. CDR1 and CDR2 (germline): SGHKS, YYEKEE (reference sequence). The CDR3 region has the DNA TGTGCCAGCAGCTCGGACAGGAGCTATGGCTACACCTTC. This codes for CASSSDRSYGYTF.

The rearrangement uses TRBV10-3 and TRBJ1-2; the match to TRBD1 covers 8 bases. V was pared by 4 bases and J by 6 bases, with 4 bases of the junction left unmatched. Looked up from germline, CDR1 is ENHRY and CDR2 is SYGVKD. This CDR3 comprises 13 residues. The CDR3 here is CAISADRENGYTF. As DNA, the CDR3 is TGTGCCATCAGTGCGGACAGGGAGAATGGCTACACCTTC.

The chain links TRBV5-1 to TRBJ1-6, with D possibly matching TRBD1 (6 bases). This CDR3 spans 13 amino acids. The germline V gene encodes CDR1 SGHRS and CDR2 YFSETQ. Trimming pared 2 bases from V and 9 bases from J, leaving 9 bases between. DNA for the CDR3: TGCGCCAGCAGCTTCGAAGGGGGTTCACCCCTCCACTTT. Residues: CASSFEGGSPLHF.

The chain links TRBV28 to TRBJ1-5; D gene uncertain. The CDR3 extends over 14 amino acids. The germline V gene encodes CDR1 MDHEN and CDR2 SYDVKM. V lost 7 bases and J 1 base, leaving 11 bases between the germline ends. In DNA, the CDR3 is TGTGCCAGCACCCTACCCTTGAGCAATCAGCCCCAGCATTTT. The encoded protein is CASTLPLSNQPQHF.

The chain links TRBV5-4 to TRBJ2-5, with D hard to call. CDR1 SGHNT and CDR2 YYREEE come from the germline V gene (reference sequence). The CDR3 totals 13 residues. V was shortened by 5 bases and J by 5 bases, with 13 bases between the two germline ends. CDR3: CASRKGSGETQYF. The CDR3 nucleotides are TGTGCCAGCAGAAAAGGCTCCGGGGAGACCCAGTACTTC.

This clone occurred once. The chain links TRBV2 to TRBJ1-2, with TRBD1 matching 7 bases. Germline V gene lookup returns CDR1 SNHLY and CDR2 FYNNEI. The CDR3 has 13 amino acids. J gave up 4 bases and V 6 bases, and 5 bases lay outside the gene matches. CDR3 sequence (DNA): TGTGCCAGCAGCCTCTGGACAGGCTATGGCTACACCTTC. Translation: CASSLWTGYGYTF. Full variable domain (remainder filled in from reference TRBV2 and TRBJ1-2): EPEVTQTPSHQVTQMGQEVILRCVPISNHLYFYWYRQILGQKVEFLVSFYNNEISEKSEIFDDQFSVERPDGSNFTLKIRSTKLEDSAMYFCASSLWTGYGYTFGSGTRLTVV.

The chain carries TRBV6-2 or TRBV6-3 and TRBJ2-7; the match to TRBD2 covers 14 bases. CDR1 is MNHEY and CDR2 is SVGEGT in the germline V gene. V shed 5 bases and J 2 bases; nucleotides not matched to a gene: 5. This CDR3 is 16 amino acids long. The CDR3 sequence is CASSDGLAGGAYEQYF. The CDR3 DNA sequence: TGTGCCAGCAGTGACGGACTAGCGGGGGGTGCCTACGAGCAGTACTTC.

The CDR3 region is CASSPDRGRYDGYTF. DNA for the CDR3: TGCGCCAGCAGCCCGGACAGGGGGCGTTATGATGGCTACACCTTC. The rearrangement links TRBV5-1 to TRBJ1-2, with 11 bases matching TRBD1. Trimming cost V 4 bases and J 6 bases; bases outside gene matches: 8. Germline CDR1 reads SGHRS; CDR2 reads YFSETQ. The CDR3 spans 15 residues.

This clone was recorded only once. The V gene is TRBV7-9, the J gene TRBJ2-6; 8 bases line up with TRBD1. The CDR3 has 18 residues. V trimming: 0 bases; J trimming: 4 bases; junction bases outside the gene matches: 8. Germline CDR1 and CDR2: SEHNR and FQNEAQ (reference sequence). The CDR3 reads CASSLAWTGLGGANVLTF. The CDR3 coding sequence is TGTGCCAGCAGCTTAGCCTGGACAGGGCTGGGCGGGGCCAACGTCCTGACTTTC.

This clone was detected only a few times. This chain connects TRBV5-1 to TRBJ1-6, with D possibly being TRBD1 (5 bases). Trimming removed 0 bases from V and 4 bases from J, with 8 bases in between. The CDR3 contains 15 residues. Germline CDR1 reads SGHRS; CDR2 reads YFSETQ. The CDR3 nucleotides read TGCGCCAGCAGCTTGGCAGCAGGGTATAATTCACCCCTCCACTTT. Translating gives CASSLAAGYNSPLHF.

This rearrangement joins TRBV15 to TRBJ1-6; possible D gene TRBD1, 6 bases. Germline V CDR1 and CDR2: LNHNV, YYDKDF (reference sequence). V shed 9 bases and J shed 6 bases, with 12 bases lying between them. CDR3 size: 13 residues. CDR3 in amino acids: CATWAGANSPLHF. The CDR3 DNA is TGTGCCACTTGGGCAGGGGCTAATTCACCCCTCCACTTT.

This rearrangement joins TRBV5-8 to TRBJ1-6; D not resolved. V lost 0 bases to trimming and J lost 7 bases, with 14 bases between them. CDR3 length equals 16 residues. Germline V lookup: CDR1 SGHTS, CDR2 YDEGEE. CDR3 protein: CASSLAPPSGNSPLHF. The CDR3 coding sequence is TGTGCCAGCAGCTTGGCGCCTCCCTCGGGGAATTCACCCCTCCACTTT.

This chain links TRBV19 with TRBJ2-7, with TRBD1 as a possible D gene (5 bases). CDR1 is LNHDA, CDR2 SQIVND, per germline (reference sequence). This CDR3 has 13 residues. V lost 3 bases and J lost 3, with 9 bases in between. The CDR3 DNA sequence: TGTGCCAGTAGTATGACAGACAACTACGAGCAGTACTTC. Its translation is CASSMTDNYEQYF.

The V gene is TRBV5-1, the J gene TRBJ1-2; D uncertain. V was trimmed by 1 base and J by 0 bases, leaving 4 bases between them. The CDR3 has 13 amino acids. Germline V gives CDR1 SGHRS, CDR2 YFSETQ. CDR3 DNA: TGCGCCAGCAGCTTGACACCTAACTATGGCTACACCTTC. It codes for CASSLTPNYGYTF.

V usage is TRBV27 and J usage is TRBJ1-2; TRBD1 aligns across 7 bases. The CDR3 sequence is 15 residues long. V was clipped by 0 bases and J by 4 bases; unmatched bases: 5. Germline V gene sequence: CDR1 MNHEY, CDR2 SMNVEV (reference sequence). Here the CDR3 reads CASSLSSTGTYGYTF. CDR3 DNA: TGTGCCAGCAGTTTATCATCGACAGGGACCTATGGCTACACCTTC.

This clone appeared once. This chain links TRBV7-2 with TRBJ2-3, with 7 bases that match TRBD2. Germline V CDR1 and CDR2: SGHTA, FQGNSA. Trimming cost V 3 bases and J 8 bases; bases outside gene matches: 14. The CDR3 is 16 residues long. CDR3 coding DNA: TGTGCCAGCAGCTTCCTTAGCGGGCCGGGTGTAAGTACGCAGTATTTT. Protein product: CASSFLSGPGVSTQYF.